Each of the 30 T cell receptor beta chains below was sequenced from the same sample in a study of graft-versus-host responses after intestinal transplantation. Some clones are missing from TCRdb's copy, which holds only in-frame ones; the method was immunoSEQ multiplex PCR. Of some 70,000 clones in the sample, around 90% were seen once. The sample in question was bone marrow, obtained less than 750 days after intestinal transplantation. Receptors were obtained from a human patient who received an intestinal transplant, so some T cells may come from the graft donor.

This chain's CDR3 is CASTTTGPSNEKLFF. The CDR3, as DNA: TGTGCCAGTACCACCACCGGGCCGAGTAACGAAAAACTGTTTTTT. The chain has TRBV19 and TRBJ1-4; D uncertain. With 7 bases removed from V and 8 bases from J, the gap between germline ends came to 20 bases. CDR3 length: 15 residues. Germline CDR1 and CDR2: LNHDA and SQIVND (reference sequence).

The gene calls are TRBV6-5 and TRBJ2-5; possible D gene TRBD2, 5 bases. With 5 bases removed from V and 5 bases from J, the gap between germline ends came to 15 bases. The germline V gene encodes CDR1 MNHEY and CDR2 SVGAGI. The CDR3 length is 14 residues. The CDR3 sequence is CASSEGGGGETQYF. CDR3 DNA sequence: TGTGCCAGCAGTGAAGGTGGTGGCGGGGAGACCCAGTACTTC.

The chain recombines TRBV5-6 with TRBJ2-2; a possible D gene is TRBD2 (6 bases). CDR3 length: 17 amino acids. Trimming took 4 bases from V and 1 from J, leaving 17 bases between them. Looked up from germline, CDR1 is SGHDT and CDR2 is YYEEEE. CDR3 DNA sequence: TGTGCCAGCAGCCTTCCCCTCGCGGGGAGGAACACCGGGGAGCTGTTTTTT. As protein: CASSLPLAGRNTGELFF.

This chain connects TRBV19 to TRBJ1-2; no definite D call. Per germline, CDR1 LNHDA and CDR2 SQIVND (reference sequence). Trimming stripped 5 bases from V and 6 bases from J, with 16 bases between. The CDR3 loop spans 14 amino acids. CDR3 DNA sequence: TGTGCCAGTAGTGAATTGGTTAGTCCCCATGGCTACACCTTC. Translating gives CASSELVSPHGYTF.

This clone has a handful of counts. This chain connects TRBV7-9 to TRBJ2-7; 7 nucleotides match TRBD2. The CDR3 has 14 amino acids. Germline CDR1 and CDR2: SEHNR and FQNEAQ (reference sequence). The V gene end was trimmed by 1 base and the J gene end by 3 bases; junction bases not matched to a gene: 3. The CDR3 DNA follows: TGTGCCAGCAGCTTAGACCGGGGGGACTACGAGCAGTACTTC. Protein sequence: CASSLDRGDYEQYF.

The chain combines TRBV4-1 with TRBJ2-5; D is ambiguous. The V and J ends lost 0 bases and 4 bases respectively, with 6 bases between them. This CDR3 is 13 amino acids long. CDR1 MGHRA and CDR2 YSYEKL come from the germline V gene. The CDR3 coding sequence is TGCGCCAGCAGCCAAGAGGCACTAGAGACCCAGTACTTC. As protein: CASSQEALETQYF.

The J gene is TRBJ2-5, the V gene TRBV7-9; maybe TRBD1 (6 bases). In germline, CDR1 is SEHNR, CDR2 FQNEAQ (reference sequence). This CDR3 is built from 13 residues. V was trimmed by 6 bases and J by 4 bases, leaving 12 bases between them. The CDR3 here is CASSHRVRETQYF. CDR3 bases: TGTGCCAGCAGTCACAGGGTGAGAGAGACCCAGTACTTC. The full variable domain, completed using reference TRBV7-9 and TRBJ2-5, is DTGVSQNPRHKITKRGQNVTFRCDPISEHNRLYWYRQTLGQGPEFLTYFQNEAQLEKSRLLSDRFSAERPKGSFSTLEIQRTEQGDSAMYLCASSHRVRETQYFGPGTRLLVL.

As DNA, the CDR3 is TGCGCCAGCAGCTTGGACGAGGGAGGGGGGAGCACTGAAGCTTTCTTT. This codes for CASSLDEGGGSTEAFF. The V gene is TRBV5-1, the J gene TRBJ1-1, with D perhaps matching TRBD1 (6 bases). Germline V CDR1 and CDR2: SGHRS, YFSETQ. The germline V and J ends were trimmed by 0 bases and 4 bases, with 16 bases remaining between them. The CDR3 is made up of 16 amino acids.

This clone was recorded a few times. The rearrangement joins TRBV28 to TRBJ1-1; D gene uncertain. V lost 9 bases and J lost 0, with 8 bases in between. The V gene's germline CDR1 is MDHEN and CDR2 SYDVKM. This CDR3 has 12 residues. The CDR3 spells CASGRLNTEAFF. Written as DNA, the CDR3 is TGTGCCAGTGGACGGCTGAACACTGAAGCTTTCTTT.

CDR3 bases: TGTGCCAGCAGAGGACAACCGGGACTAGCCGAGACCCAGTACTTC. It codes for CASRGQPGLAETQYF. J is TRBJ2-5 and V is TRBV2; 9 bases fit TRBD2. Trimming cost V 6 bases and J 5 bases; bases outside gene matches: 10. Germline CDR1 is SNHLY and CDR2 is FYNNEI. The CDR3 length is 15 residues.

The chain recombines TRBV18 with TRBJ1-1; no clear D. From germline, CDR1 is KGHSH and CDR2 LQKENI. The V end was cut by 6 bases, the J end by 1 base, with 9 bases between. The CDR3 loop spans 13 amino acids. The CDR3 DNA sequence: TGTGCCAGCTCCCCGATCGGGAACACTGAAGCTTTCTTT. It encodes CASSPIGNTEAFF.

The chain combines TRBV10-3 with TRBJ1-5; 8 bases match TRBD1. Per the germline V gene, CDR1 is ENHRY and CDR2 is SYGVKD. The V segment lost 0 bases and the J segment 4 bases; nucleotides outside the gene matches: 8. There are 17 residues in the CDR3. The CDR3 DNA reads as TGTGCCATCAGTGAGTCGGGGCAGGGGGCGCAGAATCAGCCCCAGCATTTT. This gives the protein CAISESGQGAQNQPQHF.

This rearrangement joins TRBV9 to TRBJ1-2; D remains unclear. Trimming left V 3 bases short and J 0 bases short, with 18 bases between. The CDR3 totals 17 residues. Per the germline V gene, CDR1 is SGDLS and CDR2 is YYNGEE. Written as DNA, the CDR3 is TGTGCCAGCAGCGAGACGAGTATCAAGCCCTCTAACTATGGCTACACCTTC. It specifies CASSETSIKPSNYGYTF.

The V call is TRBV4-1, the J call TRBJ2-5; TRBD1 aligns across 8 bases. V shed 4 bases, J shed 3 bases, and the junction held 13 bases outside the gene matches. The CDR3 is made up of 17 amino acids. Germline V gives CDR1 MGHRA, CDR2 YSYEKL. The CDR3 DNA sequence: TGCGCCAGCAGCCCCCAGGGGGCTAGCTCGGGGGAAGAGACCCAGTACTTC. It yields the protein CASSPQGASSGEETQYF.

The rearrangement joins TRBV30 to TRBJ2-4, with a tentative D call TRBD2 (6 bases). Germline V lookup: CDR1 GTSNPN, CDR2 SVGIG (reference sequence). The CDR3 spans 13 residues. V lost 1 base and J lost 7, with 11 bases in between. CDR3 sequence (DNA): TGTGCCTGGAGTGCGGGGGACGTTAACATTCAGTACTTC. It encodes CAWSAGDVNIQYF.

The chain recombines TRBV29-1 with TRBJ2-3, with 14 bases lining up with TRBD2. This CDR3 is 21 amino acids long. In germline, CDR1 is SQVTM, CDR2 ANQGSEA. The ends lost 0 bases at V and 2 bases at J; junction bases unmatched: 16. The CDR3 sequence is CSVEDFPGLAGAPLDTDTQYF. The CDR3 nucleotides are TGCAGCGTTGAAGATTTCCCGGGACTAGCGGGAGCGCCGCTCGACACAGATACGCAGTATTTT.

This chain uses TRBV6-1 with TRBJ2-1; D is ambiguous. This CDR3 has 15 amino acids. Trimming removed 3 bases from V and 3 bases from J, with 12 bases in between. The germline CDR1 and CDR2 sequences are MNHNS and SASEGT. CDR3 coding DNA: TGTGCCAGCAGTGACCCCACCGGACGCTACAATGAGCAGTTCTTC. Translating gives CASSDPTGRYNEQFF.

V and J are TRBV2 and TRBJ1-1; no firm D call. V lost 6 bases to trimming and J lost 1 base, with 9 bases between them. CDR3 length: 13 amino acids. The germline V gene has CDR1 SNHLY and CDR2 FYNNEI. The CDR3 is CASRSEGNTEAFF. The CDR3 DNA sequence: TGTGCCAGCAGGTCGGAGGGGAACACTGAAGCTTTCTTT.

The J gene is TRBJ2-5, the V gene TRBV6-6; D remains ambiguous. The J call is uncertain, as TRBJ2-7 better fits the DNA end. Germline V gene lookup returns CDR1 MNHNY and CDR2 SVGAGI (reference sequence). This CDR3 is built from 10 residues. This CDR3 is CALGTYEQYF. The CDR3 nucleotides read TGTGCCCTTGGGACCTACGAGCAGTACTTC.

DNA of the CDR3: TGCGCCAGCAGCTCTGGGGGCCGGGATAATTCACCCCTCCACTTT. It yields the protein CASSSGGRDNSPLHF. The gene calls are TRBV5-1 and TRBJ1-6; D may be TRBD1 (6 bases). V shed 3 bases and J shed 5 bases, with 12 bases lying between them. This CDR3 is 15 amino acids long. The germline gives CDR1 SGHRS, CDR2 YFSETQ. Looking up the rest from reference TRBV5-1 and TRBJ1-6 gives the full variable domain: KAGVTQTPRYLIKTRGQQVTLSCSPISGHRSVSWYQQTPGQGLQFLFEYFSETQRNKGNFPGRFSGRQFSNSRSEMNVSTLELGDSALYLCASSSGGRDNSPLHFGNGTRLTVT.

The V and J genes are TRBV2 and TRBJ2-1; 7 bases fit TRBD2. With 6 bases clipped from V and 4 bases from J, the junction kept 9 bases outside the gene matches. CDR3 length equals 15 residues. Germline V gene data show CDR1 as SNHLY and CDR2 as FYNNEI. The CDR3 region is CASSPSGYKYNEQFF. The CDR3 nucleotides read TGTGCCAGCAGCCCTAGCGGATATAAATACAATGAGCAGTTCTTC.

The J gene is TRBJ2-1, the V gene TRBV7-3, with 11 bases lining up with TRBD2. The CDR3 sequence is 15 residues long. V shed 5 bases and J 7 bases; nucleotides not matched to a gene: 7. Germline CDR1 reads SGHTA; CDR2 reads FQGTGA. The CDR3 DNA reads TGTGCCAGCAGCCTCACTAGCGGGAGACGGAATGAGCAGTTCTTC. Translating it yields CASSLTSGRRNEQFF.

The chain couples TRBV28 to TRBJ1-4, with TRBD1 as a possible D gene (5 bases). Germline loops: CDR1 MDHEN, CDR2 SYDVKM. CDR3 length equals 16 residues. The germline V and J ends were trimmed by 4 bases and 10 bases, with 22 bases remaining between them. The CDR3 spells CASSSGPLIPAVKLFF. CDR3 coding DNA: TGTGCCAGCAGTTCAGGGCCGCTAATCCCGGCGGTAAAACTGTTTTTT. Based on the CDR3 plus reference TRBV28 and TRBJ1-4, the full variable domain is DVKVTQSSRYLVKRTGEKVFLECVQDMDHENMFWYRQDPGLGLRLIYFSYDVKMKEKGDIPEGYSVSREKKERFSLILESASTNQTSMYLCASSSGPLIPAVKLFFGSGTQLSVL.

The CDR3 loop is CASSPPSSGPNTEAFF. In nucleotides, the CDR3 is TGTGCCAGCTCACCCCCCTCGAGCGGCCCGAACACTGAAGCTTTCTTT. The gene calls are TRBV18 and TRBJ1-1, with D hard to call. Germline CDR1 KGHSH, CDR2 LQKENI. Trimming took off 3 bases at V and 1 base at J, with 15 bases between the two ends. CDR3 length equals 16 residues. Based on the CDR3 plus reference TRBV18 and TRBJ1-1, the full variable domain is NAGVMQNPRHLVRRRGQEARLRCSPMKGHSHVYWYRQLPEEGLKFMVYLQKENIIDESGMPKERFSAEFPKEGPSILRIQQVVRGDSAAYFCASSPPSSGPNTEAFFGQGTRLTVV.

The genes are TRBV6-1 and TRBJ2-7; D not certain. The CDR3 loop spans 14 amino acids. Trimming left V 1 base short and J 2 bases short, with 9 bases between. Germline V gene sequence: CDR1 MNHNS, CDR2 SASEGT. CDR3 sequence reads: CASSEGGVTYEQYF. DNA for the CDR3: TGTGCCAGCAGTGAAGGTGGGGTTACCTACGAGCAGTACTTC.

This clone was seen just once. The CDR3 sequence is CASSLSRGRSFF. The CDR3, as DNA: TGTGCCAGCAGCTTGTCCAGGGGACGATCGTTTTTT. This rearrangement joins TRBV5-6 to TRBJ1-4; TRBD1 might be the D (6 bases). The V and J ends lost 1 base and 16 bases respectively, with 14 bases between them. There are 12 residues in the CDR3. Germline lookup yields CDR1 SGHDT and CDR2 YYEEEE.

The chain links TRBV7-9 to TRBJ2-7; 8 nucleotides agree with TRBD2. V lost 5 bases, J lost 4 bases, and 7 bases stayed unmatched. Germline V lookup: CDR1 SEHNR, CDR2 FQNEAQ (reference sequence). This CDR3 has 14 amino acids. CDR3 sequence reads: CASSMGTRSYEQYF. The CDR3 nucleotides read TGTGCCAGCAGCATGGGGACTAGAAGTTACGAGCAGTACTTC.

The chain links TRBV5-6 to TRBJ2-7, with D perhaps given as TRBD1 or TRBD2 (5 bases each). CDR3 length: 16 amino acids. Trimming cost V 6 bases and J 2 bases, with 21 bases left between them. Per germline, CDR1 SGHDT and CDR2 YYEEEE. The CDR3: CASTVKGTGVTYEQYF. CDR3 DNA sequence: TGTGCCAGCACCGTGAAGGGGACGGGCGTTACCTACGAGCAGTACTTC.

The V and J genes are TRBV13 and TRBJ1-1, with 8 bases matching TRBD1. V shed 2 bases, J shed 2 bases, and the junction held 4 bases outside the gene matches. The CDR3 runs 15 residues. The germline gives CDR1 PRHDT, CDR2 FYEKMQ (reference sequence). CDR3 protein: CASSLQGQANTEAFF. The CDR3 DNA sequence: TGTGCCAGCAGCTTACAGGGACAGGCAAACACTGAAGCTTTCTTT.

The chain uses TRBV4-2 and TRBJ2-7; D is tentatively TRBD1 or TRBD2 (7 bases each). CDR1 LGHNA and CDR2 YNFKEQ come from the germline V gene. The CDR3 runs 16 residues. Trimming shortened V by 1 base and J by 4 bases, and 17 bases separated the two germline ends. CDR3 in DNA: TGTGCCAGCAGCCAAGCCAGGGGGGGCTCTCCGTACGAGCAGTACTTC. Translating it yields CASSQARGGSPYEQYF.